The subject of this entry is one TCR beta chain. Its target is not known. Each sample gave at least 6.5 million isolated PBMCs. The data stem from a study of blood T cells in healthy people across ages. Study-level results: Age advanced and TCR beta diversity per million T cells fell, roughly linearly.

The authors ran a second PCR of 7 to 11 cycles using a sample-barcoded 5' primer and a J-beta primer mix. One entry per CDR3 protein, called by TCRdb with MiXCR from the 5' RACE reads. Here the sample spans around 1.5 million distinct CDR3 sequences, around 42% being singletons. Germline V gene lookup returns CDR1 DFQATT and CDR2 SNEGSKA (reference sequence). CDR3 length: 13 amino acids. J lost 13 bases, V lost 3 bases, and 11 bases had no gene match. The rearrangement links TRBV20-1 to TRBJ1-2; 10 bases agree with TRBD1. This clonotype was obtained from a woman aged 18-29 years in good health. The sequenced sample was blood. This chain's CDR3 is CSARAGTGDPVTF. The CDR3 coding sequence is TGCAGTGCTAGGGCAGGGACAGGGGACCCGGTCACCTTC.